What follows are 14 T cell receptor beta chains derived from one specimen sequenced in a study of cytomegalovirus exposure and HLA in healthy donors. Generated by immunoSEQ multiplex PCR, the TCRdb table keeps only in-frame clones and is missing some. The table records 150,000 to 200,000 clones, approximately 82% of them present only once. Sequencing used PBMCs. Every receptor here comes from a woman aged 30 to 39 in good health and CMV-seropositive.

The gene calls are TRBV7-3 and TRBJ2-2; TRBD1 agrees at 9 bases. The V and J ends lost 3 bases and 2 bases, in that order; junction bases with no gene match: 7. CDR1 is SGHTA and CDR2 is FQGTGA in the germline V gene. This CDR3 has 17 residues. The CDR3 coding sequence is TGTGCCAGCAGCTTCTATCCGGGACAGGGCAACACCGGGGAGCTGTTTTTT. Its protein is CASSFYPGQGNTGELFF.

The chain combines TRBV27 with TRBJ1-1; a weak D match, TRBD1 (5 bases). CDR1 is MNHEY, CDR2 SMNVEV, per germline (reference sequence). CDR3 length: 15 amino acids. V gave up 5 bases and J gave up 2 bases, with 15 bases separating them. The CDR3 here is CASSAFSRGNTEAFF. DNA of the CDR3: TGTGCCAGCAGTGCGTTTTCTAGGGGCAACACTGAAGCTTTCTTT.

In its sample, this clone was seen once. The rearrangement links TRBV2 to TRBJ2-2, with 8 nucleotides matching TRBD2. Per germline, CDR1 SNHLY and CDR2 FYNNEI. The V segment lost 5 bases and the J segment 0 bases; nucleotides outside the gene matches: 5. The CDR3 is 16 residues long. The CDR3 protein is CASSYKAGANTGELFF. The CDR3 DNA sequence: TGTGCCAGCAGTTACAAAGCGGGAGCGAACACCGGGGAGCTGTTTTTT.

This clone showed up just a few times. The chain joins TRBV18 to TRBJ1-2; 9 nucleotides line up with TRBD1. The V gene end was trimmed by 1 base and the J gene end by 4 bases; junction bases not matched to a gene: 7. Germline loops: CDR1 KGHSH, CDR2 LQKENI. The length of the CDR3 is 16 residues. The CDR3 is CASSPLPGQGPYGYTF. Here the CDR3 DNA reads TGTGCCAGCTCACCACTCCCGGGACAGGGCCCCTATGGCTACACCTTC.

CDR3 in DNA: TGTGCCAGCAGCTCGGGACTAGCGGGCCGGAATGAGCAGTTCTTC. Amino acids: CASSSGLAGRNEQFF. This rearrangement joins TRBV28 to TRBJ2-1; 12 bases match TRBD2. Germline assignment: CDR1 MDHEN and CDR2 SYDVKM. V shed 6 bases and J 7 bases; nucleotides not matched to a gene: 7. The CDR3 extends over 15 amino acids.

The chain joins TRBV10-3 to TRBJ2-3, with D tentatively TRBD1 (5 bases). V shed 2 bases and J shed 6 bases, with 12 bases lying between them. The CDR3 is 14 amino acids. From germline, CDR1 is ENHRY and CDR2 SYGVKD. CDR3 sequence (DNA): TGTGCCATCAGTGAGGGGGCTAAAGGCGATACGCAGTATTTT. Its translation: CAISEGAKGDTQYF.

This clone was found a few times. This chain uses TRBV4-1 with TRBJ1-5; D call uncertain. The CDR3 consists of 13 residues. The germline V gene has CDR1 MGHRA and CDR2 YSYEKL. Between the trimmed V and J ends, which lost 0 bases and 7 bases, there was a span of 7 bases. CDR3 sequence reads: CASSQDEEQPQHF. In nucleotides, the CDR3 is TGCGCCAGCAGCCAAGATGAAGAGCAGCCCCAGCATTTT.

In its sample, this clone was seen once. The chain uses TRBV19 and TRBJ2-7; D unclear. The V end lost 1 base, the J end lost 2 bases, and 6 bases lay between the germline ends. Germline V gene sequence: CDR1 LNHDA, CDR2 SQIVND (reference sequence). This CDR3 is 13 amino acids long. CDR3 sequence: CASSIGVPYEQYF. The DNA for the CDR3 is TGTGCCAGTAGTATAGGCGTCCCCTACGAGCAGTACTTC.

The J gene is TRBJ1-2, the V gene TRBV7-6; no clear D. Looked up from germline, CDR1 is SGHVS and CDR2 is FNYEAQ. The CDR3 sequence is 11 residues long. The V gene lost 5 bases and the J gene lost 4 bases, with 5 bases spanning the gap. The CDR3: CASSRGYGYTF. The CDR3 DNA reads TGTGCCAGCAGCCGGGGCTATGGCTACACCTTC.

The chain recombines TRBV6-6 with TRBJ2-2; 8 bases agree with TRBD1. This CDR3 has 16 residues. Germline V gene lookup returns CDR1 MNHNY and CDR2 SVGAGI (reference sequence). Trimming removed 7 bases from V and 6 bases from J; junction bases left unmatched: 13. The CDR3 DNA reads TGTGCCAGCACCGAGCCCAGGGGGCGCGGCGCCGGGGAGCTGTTTTTT. Its translation: CASTEPRGRGAGELFF.

The J gene is TRBJ1-2, the V gene TRBV6-5; D unclear. V was cut by 1 base and J by 5 bases, with 8 bases left in between. CDR1 is MNHEY and CDR2 is SVGAGI in the germline V gene. This CDR3 is built from 13 residues. The CDR3: CASSYFQTYGYTF. CDR3 bases: TGTGCCAGCAGTTACTTTCAGACTTATGGCTACACCTTC.

The J gene is TRBJ1-2, the V gene TRBV7-9; 8 bases map to TRBD1. V was clipped by 5 bases and J by 0 bases; unmatched bases: 5. Germline V gives CDR1 SEHNR, CDR2 FQNEAQ (reference sequence). The CDR3 length is 15 residues. The CDR3 loop is CASSSDRGANYGYTF. The CDR3 DNA is TGTGCCAGCAGCAGTGACAGGGGTGCTAACTATGGCTACACCTTC.

V and J are TRBV15 and TRBJ2-5; 11 positions match TRBD1. Per the germline V gene, CDR1 is LNHNV and CDR2 is YYDKDF (reference sequence). With 0 bases clipped from V and 4 bases from J, the junction kept 10 bases outside the gene matches. This CDR3 is 18 amino acids long. The CDR3 is CATSRDRSGTGGLETQYF. The CDR3 DNA reads as TGTGCCACCAGCAGAGACCGATCCGGGACAGGGGGATTAGAGACCCAGTACTTC. Using reference TRBV15 and TRBJ2-5 for the parts outside the CDR3, the full variable domain is DAMVIQNPRYQVTQFGKPVTLSCSQTLNHNVMYWYQQKSSQAPKLLFHYYDKDFNNEADTPDNFQSRRPNTSFCFLDIRSPGLGDTAMYLCATSRDRSGTGGLETQYFGPGTRLLVL.

The chain combines TRBV15 with TRBJ2-7, with D possibly being TRBD2 (5 bases). V lost 0 bases, J lost 3 bases, and 9 bases lay in between. CDR3 length equals 14 residues. The V gene's germline CDR1 is LNHNV and CDR2 YYDKDF (reference sequence). Here the CDR3 reads CATSRDGMNYEQYF. As DNA, the CDR3 is TGTGCCACCAGCAGAGACGGGATGAACTACGAGCAGTACTTC.